This TCR beta chain derives from a study of CD8+ T cells in alopecia areata. It was from alopecia areata patients that lesional scalp punch biopsies and peripheral blood were collected. Cell sorting on a FACSAria was used to separate CD4+ and CD8+ T cells from the PBMCs. RNA was isolated and reverse transcribed to cDNA, the sequencing template. Using immunoSEQ multiplex PCR, the repertoire was profiled, and TCRdb retains in-frame clones only, with some absent. The repertoire consists of some 180,000 clones, with roughly 63% occurring once and the leading ten covering over 1.5%. This CDR3 has 15 amino acids. Germline assignment: CDR1 SGHRS and CDR2 YFSETQ. Concerning this clone: What it recognizes is unknown. Germline and junction disagree at one end, which may indicate a read error.

Study results and caveats: Sequencing of scalp tissue also captures the resident alphabeta T cells of normal skin.

The V and J genes are TRBV5-1 and TRBJ2-1; 7 nucleotides line up with TRBD2. The specimen was CD4+ T cells sorted from blood, collected at week 0. The clonotype was recovered from a human donor with alopecia areata. In DNA, the CDR3 is TGCGCCAGCAGTTTGGGGACTATCAACTACAATGAGCAGTTCTTC. Amino acids: CASSLGTINYNEQFF.